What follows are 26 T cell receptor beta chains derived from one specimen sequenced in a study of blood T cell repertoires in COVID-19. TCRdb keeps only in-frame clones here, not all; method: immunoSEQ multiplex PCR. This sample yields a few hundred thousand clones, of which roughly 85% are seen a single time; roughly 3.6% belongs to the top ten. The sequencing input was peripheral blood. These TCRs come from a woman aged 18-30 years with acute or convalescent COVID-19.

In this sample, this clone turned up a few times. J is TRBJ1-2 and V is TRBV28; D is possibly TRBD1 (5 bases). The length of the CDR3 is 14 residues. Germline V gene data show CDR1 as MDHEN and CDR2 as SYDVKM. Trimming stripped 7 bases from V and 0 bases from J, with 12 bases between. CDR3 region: CASTLAGANYGYTF. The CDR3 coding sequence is TGTGCCAGCACCTTGGCGGGGGCTAACTATGGCTACACCTTC.

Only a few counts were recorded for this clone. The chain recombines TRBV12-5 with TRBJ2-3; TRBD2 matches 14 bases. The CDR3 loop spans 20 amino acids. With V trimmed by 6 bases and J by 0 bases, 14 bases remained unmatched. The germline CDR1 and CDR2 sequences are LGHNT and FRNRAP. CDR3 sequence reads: CASGDDRGLAGAPSTDTQYF. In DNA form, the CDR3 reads TGTGCTAGTGGGGACGACAGGGGACTAGCGGGGGCCCCTAGCACAGATACGCAGTATTTT. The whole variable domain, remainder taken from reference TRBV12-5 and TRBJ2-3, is DARVTQTPRHKVTEMGQEVTMRCQPILGHNTVFWYRQTMMQGLELLAYFRNRAPLDDSGMPKDRFSAEMPDATLATLKIQPSEPRDSAVYFCASGDDRGLAGAPSTDTQYFGPGTRLTVL.

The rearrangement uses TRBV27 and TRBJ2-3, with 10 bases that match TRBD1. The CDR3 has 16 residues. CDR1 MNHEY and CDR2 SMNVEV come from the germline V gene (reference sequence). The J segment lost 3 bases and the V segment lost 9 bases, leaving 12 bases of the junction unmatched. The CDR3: CARTYNGQGDTDTQYF. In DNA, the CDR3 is TGTGCCAGGACCTACAACGGACAGGGGGATACAGATACGCAGTATTTT.

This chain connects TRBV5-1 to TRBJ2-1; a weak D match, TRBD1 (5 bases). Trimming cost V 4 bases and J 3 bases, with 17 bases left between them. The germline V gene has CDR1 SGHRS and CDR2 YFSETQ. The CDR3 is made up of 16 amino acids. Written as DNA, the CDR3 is TGCGCCAGCAGCCCACAGCAGGGAAAGGTCTACAATGAGCAGTTCTTC. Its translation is CASSPQQGKVYNEQFF.

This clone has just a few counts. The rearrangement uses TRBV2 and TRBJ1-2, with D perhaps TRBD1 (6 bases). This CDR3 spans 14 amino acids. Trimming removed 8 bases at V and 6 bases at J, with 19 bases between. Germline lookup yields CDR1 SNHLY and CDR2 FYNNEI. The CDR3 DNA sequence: TGTGCCAGCCGTTTCTACGGACAGCAGGATGGCTACACCTTC. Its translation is CASRFYGQQDGYTF. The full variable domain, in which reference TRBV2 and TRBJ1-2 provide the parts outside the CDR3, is EPEVTQTPSHQVTQMGQEVILRCVPISNHLYFYWYRQILGQKVEFLVSFYNNEISEKSEIFDDQFSVERPDGSNFTLKIRSTKLEDSAMYFCASRFYGQQDGYTFGSGTRLTVV.

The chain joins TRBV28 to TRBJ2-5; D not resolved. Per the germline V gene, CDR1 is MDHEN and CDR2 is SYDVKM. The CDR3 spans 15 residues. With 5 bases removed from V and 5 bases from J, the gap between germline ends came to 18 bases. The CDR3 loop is CASSTSGDLPETQYF. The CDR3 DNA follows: TGTGCCAGCAGTACCTCGGGTGACTTGCCCGAGACCCAGTACTTC.

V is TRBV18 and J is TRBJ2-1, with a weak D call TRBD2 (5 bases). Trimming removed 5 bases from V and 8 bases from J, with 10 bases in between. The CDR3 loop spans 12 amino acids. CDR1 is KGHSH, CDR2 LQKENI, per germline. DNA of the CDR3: TGTGCCAGCTCAACTAGTCTAGATGAGCAGTTCTTC. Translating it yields CASSTSLDEQFF.

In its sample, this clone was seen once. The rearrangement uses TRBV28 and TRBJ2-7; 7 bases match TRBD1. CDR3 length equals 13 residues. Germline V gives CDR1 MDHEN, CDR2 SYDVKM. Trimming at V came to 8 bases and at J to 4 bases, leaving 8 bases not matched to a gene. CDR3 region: CASWTGEPYEQYF. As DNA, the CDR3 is TGTGCCAGCTGGACAGGCGAGCCGTACGAGCAGTACTTC.

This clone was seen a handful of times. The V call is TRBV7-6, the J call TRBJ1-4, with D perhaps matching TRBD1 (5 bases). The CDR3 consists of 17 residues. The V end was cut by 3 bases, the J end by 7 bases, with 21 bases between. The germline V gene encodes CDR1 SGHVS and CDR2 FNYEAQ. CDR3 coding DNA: TGTGCCAGCAGCTTGTTGTCCCGGGGGAAGCAAGGTGAAAAACTGTTTTTT. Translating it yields CASSLLSRGKQGEKLFF.

This CDR3 is CASSMTGDSDTQYF. CDR3 coding DNA: TGTGCCAGCAGTATGACAGGGGACTCAGATACGCAGTATTTT. The rearrangement links TRBV28 to TRBJ2-3, with 8 bases that match TRBD1. The V gene's germline CDR1 is MDHEN and CDR2 SYDVKM. V lost 5 bases and J lost 4; bases outside the gene matches: 5. The CDR3 is 14 amino acids.

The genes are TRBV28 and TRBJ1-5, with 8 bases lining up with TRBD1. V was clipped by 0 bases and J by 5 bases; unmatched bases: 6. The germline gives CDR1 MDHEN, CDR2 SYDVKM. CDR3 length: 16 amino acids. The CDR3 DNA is TGTGCCAGCAGTTTATGGGACGGACAGGGAGATCAGCCCCAGCATTTT. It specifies CASSLWDGQGDQPQHF.

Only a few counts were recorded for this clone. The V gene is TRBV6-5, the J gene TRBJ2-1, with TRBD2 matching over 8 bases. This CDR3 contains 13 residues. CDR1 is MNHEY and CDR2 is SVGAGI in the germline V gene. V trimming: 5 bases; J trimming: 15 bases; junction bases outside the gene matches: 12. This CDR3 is CASSPPSLAAAFF. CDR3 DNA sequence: TGTGCCAGCAGTCCTCCTTCACTAGCGGCAGCGTTCTTC.

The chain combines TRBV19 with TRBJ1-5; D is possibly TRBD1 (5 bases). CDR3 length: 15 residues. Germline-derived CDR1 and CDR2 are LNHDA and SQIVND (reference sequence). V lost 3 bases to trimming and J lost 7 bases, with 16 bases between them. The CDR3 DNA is TGTGCCAGTAGTATTTCAGGGAATCACGGGCAGCCCCAGCATTTT. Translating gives CASSISGNHGQPQHF. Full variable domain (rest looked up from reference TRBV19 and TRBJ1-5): DGGITQSPKYLFRKEGQNVTLSCEQNLNHDAMYWYRQDPGQGLRLIYYSQIVNDFQKGDIAEGYSVSREKKESFPLTVTSAQKNPTAFYLCASSISGNHGQPQHFGDGTRLSIL.

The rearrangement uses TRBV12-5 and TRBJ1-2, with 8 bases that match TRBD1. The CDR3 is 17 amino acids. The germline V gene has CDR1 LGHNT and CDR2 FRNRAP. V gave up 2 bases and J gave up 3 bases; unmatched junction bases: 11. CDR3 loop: CASGLMGQAKDDYGYTF. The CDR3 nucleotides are TGTGCTAGTGGTTTGATGGGACAGGCGAAAGACGACTATGGCTACACCTTC.

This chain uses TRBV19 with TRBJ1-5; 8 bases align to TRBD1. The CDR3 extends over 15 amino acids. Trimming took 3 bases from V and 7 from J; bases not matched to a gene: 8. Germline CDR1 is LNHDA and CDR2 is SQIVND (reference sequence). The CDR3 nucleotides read TGTGCCAGTAGTATCACCTTGACAGGGGACCAGCCCCAGCATTTT. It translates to CASSITLTGDQPQHF.

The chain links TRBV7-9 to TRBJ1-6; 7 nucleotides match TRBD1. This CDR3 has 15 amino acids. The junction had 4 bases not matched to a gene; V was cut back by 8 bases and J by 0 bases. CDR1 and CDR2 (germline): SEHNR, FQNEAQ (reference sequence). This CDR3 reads CASGTVSSYNSPLHF. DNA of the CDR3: TGTGCCAGCGGGACAGTTAGCTCCTATAATTCACCCCTCCACTTT.

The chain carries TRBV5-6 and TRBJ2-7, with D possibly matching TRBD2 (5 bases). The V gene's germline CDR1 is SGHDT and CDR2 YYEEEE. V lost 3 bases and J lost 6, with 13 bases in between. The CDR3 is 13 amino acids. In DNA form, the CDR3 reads TGTGCCAGCAGCTCCTCTCTAGGGAGCGAGCAGTACTTC. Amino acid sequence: CASSSSLGSEQYF. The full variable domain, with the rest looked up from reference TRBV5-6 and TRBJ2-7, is DAGVTQSPTHLIKTRGQQVTLRCSPKSGHDTVSWYQQALGQGPQFIFQYYEEEERQRGNFPDRFSGHQFPNYSSELNVNALLLGDSALYLCASSSSLGSEQYFGPGTRLTVT.

As DNA, the CDR3 is TGTGCCTGGAGTGTACGTTTCGGGAATCAGCCCCAGCATTTT. Residues: CAWSVRFGNQPQHF. The V call is TRBV30, the J call TRBJ1-5; D gene unclear. Germline V CDR1 and CDR2: GTSNPN, SVGIG (reference sequence). This CDR3 is built from 14 residues. V lost 0 bases and J 4 bases, leaving 10 bases between the germline ends. The complete variable domain, with remaining parts taken from reference TRBV30 and TRBJ1-5, reads SQTIHQWPATLVQPVGSPLSLECTVEGTSNPNLYWYRQAAGRGLQLLFYSVGIGQISSEVPQNLSASRPQDRQFILSSKKLLLSDSGFYLCAWSVRFGNQPQHFGDGTRLSIL.

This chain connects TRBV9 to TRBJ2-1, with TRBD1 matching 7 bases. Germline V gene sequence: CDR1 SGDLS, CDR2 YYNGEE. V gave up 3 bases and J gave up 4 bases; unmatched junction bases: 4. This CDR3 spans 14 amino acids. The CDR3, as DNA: TGTGCCAGCAGCGCAGGGGGTGGGTACAATGAGCAGTTCTTC. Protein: CASSAGGGYNEQFF.

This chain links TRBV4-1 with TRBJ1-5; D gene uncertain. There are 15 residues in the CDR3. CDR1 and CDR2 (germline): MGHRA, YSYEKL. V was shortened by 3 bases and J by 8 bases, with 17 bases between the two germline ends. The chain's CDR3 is CASSQAWSPSEPQHF. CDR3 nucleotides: TGCGCCAGCAGCCAGGCCTGGAGTCCTAGTGAGCCCCAGCATTTT.

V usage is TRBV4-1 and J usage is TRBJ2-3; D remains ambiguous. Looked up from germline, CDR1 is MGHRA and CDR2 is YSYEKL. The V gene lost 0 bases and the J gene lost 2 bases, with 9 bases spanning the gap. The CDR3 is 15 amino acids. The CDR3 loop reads CASSQEAGHTDTQYF. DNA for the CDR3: TGCGCCAGCAGCCAAGAAGCAGGTCACACAGATACGCAGTATTTT.

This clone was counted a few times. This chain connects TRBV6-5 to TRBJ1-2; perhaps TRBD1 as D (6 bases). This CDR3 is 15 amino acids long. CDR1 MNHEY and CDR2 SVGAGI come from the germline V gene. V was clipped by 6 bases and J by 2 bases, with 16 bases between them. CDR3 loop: CASRDSGGLNYGYTF. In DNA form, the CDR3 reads TGTGCCAGCAGGGACTCTGGGGGCTTAAACTATGGCTACACCTTC.

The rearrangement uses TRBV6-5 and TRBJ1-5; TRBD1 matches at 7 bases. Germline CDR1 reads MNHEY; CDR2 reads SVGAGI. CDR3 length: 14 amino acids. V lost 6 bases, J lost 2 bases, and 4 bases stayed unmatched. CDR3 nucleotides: TGTGCCAGCAGCCAAGGACAGGGCAATCAGCCCCAGCATTTT. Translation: CASSQGQGNQPQHF.

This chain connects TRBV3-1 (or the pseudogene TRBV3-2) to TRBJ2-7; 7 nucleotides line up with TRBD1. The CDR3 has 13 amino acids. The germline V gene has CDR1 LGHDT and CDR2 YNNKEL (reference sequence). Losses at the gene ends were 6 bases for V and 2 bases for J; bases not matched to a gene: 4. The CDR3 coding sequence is TGTGCCAGCAGGTACAGGGGAACCTACGAGCAGTACTTC. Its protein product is CASRYRGTYEQYF.

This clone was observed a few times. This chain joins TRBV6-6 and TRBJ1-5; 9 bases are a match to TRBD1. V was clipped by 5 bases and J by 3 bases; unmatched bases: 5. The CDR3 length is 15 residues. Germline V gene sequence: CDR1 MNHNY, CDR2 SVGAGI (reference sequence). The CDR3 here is CASSLDRGNNQPQHF. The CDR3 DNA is TGTGCCAGCAGTCTGGACAGGGGCAACAATCAGCCCCAGCATTTT.

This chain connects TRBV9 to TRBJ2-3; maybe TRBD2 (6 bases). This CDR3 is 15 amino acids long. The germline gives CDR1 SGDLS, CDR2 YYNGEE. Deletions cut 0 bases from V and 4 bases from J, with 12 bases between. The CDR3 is CASSVATSQPDTQYF. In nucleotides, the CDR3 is TGTGCCAGCAGCGTAGCTACTAGCCAACCAGATACGCAGTATTTT.